The 14 T cell receptor beta chains reported below all come from one sample, sequenced in a study of blood T cell repertoires in COVID-19. TCRdb's copy holds only in-frame clones and misses some; the assay was immunoSEQ multiplex PCR. The table lists 60,000 to 90,000 clones, around 88% of them singletons. The sequenced sample consisted of peripheral blood. Source of these receptors: an elderly woman with active or convalescent COVID-19.

This clone occurred a few times. The chain joins TRBV5-8 to TRBJ2-2; no firm D call. Trimming shortened V by 4 bases and J by 7 bases, and 11 bases separated the two germline ends. CDR1 is SGHTS, CDR2 YDEGEE, per germline. The CDR3 covers 13 residues. The CDR3 loop reads CASSRSLYGELFF. CDR3 DNA: TGTGCCAGCAGCCGGTCCCTATACGGGGAGCTGTTTTTT.

The rearrangement joins TRBV28 to TRBJ2-6; 8 bases agree with TRBD1. CDR3 size: 17 residues. CDR1 and CDR2 from the germline V gene are MDHEN and SYDVKM. With V trimmed by 4 bases and J by 4 bases, 9 bases remained unmatched. CDR3 residues: CASSYRDRRAGANVLTF. The CDR3 DNA follows: TGTGCCAGCAGTTACCGGGACAGGAGGGCAGGGGCCAACGTCCTGACTTTC.

The chain links TRBV2 to TRBJ2-2; TRBD2 agrees at 14 bases. V lost 10 bases, J lost 0 bases, and 4 bases stayed unmatched. CDR1 is SNHLY, CDR2 FYNNEI, per germline. The CDR3 runs 16 residues. CDR3 bases: TGTGCCACCAGGACTAGCGGGAGGACGAACACCGGGGAGCTGTTTTTT. Translated, it gives CATRTSGRTNTGELFF.

The chain has TRBV7-2 and TRBJ2-7; 7 bases are shared with TRBD2. The CDR3 has 16 residues. Germline CDR1 reads SGHTA; CDR2 reads FQGNSA. The V and J ends lost 1 base and 0 bases, in that order; junction bases with no gene match: 6. CDR3 DNA: TGTGCCAGCAGCTTAGGGAGGGGCGGGAGCTCCTACGAGCAGTACTTC. This codes for CASSLGRGGSSYEQYF.

The chain carries TRBV24-1 and TRBJ2-5, with D uncertain. The CDR3 contains 12 residues. The V gene lost 4 bases and the J gene lost 2 bases, with 4 bases spanning the gap. CDR1 is KGHDR, CDR2 SFDVKD, per germline. This CDR3 reads CATSDYQETQYF. The CDR3 nucleotides read TGTGCCACCAGTGACTATCAAGAGACCCAGTACTTC.

The rearrangement uses TRBV28 and TRBJ2-7, with D hard to call. The V gene lost 3 bases and the J gene lost 3 bases, with 3 bases spanning the gap. Germline lookup yields CDR1 MDHEN and CDR2 SYDVKM. The CDR3 has 11 amino acids. This chain's CDR3 is CASSFFYEQYF. The CDR3 bases are TGTGCCAGCAGTTTCTTCTACGAGCAGTACTTC.

This clone came up once. The CDR3 here is CASSVASGQDTGELFF. The DNA of the CDR3 is TGTGCCAGCAGCGTAGCGTCTGGACAGGACACCGGGGAGCTGTTTTTT. This chain connects TRBV9 to TRBJ2-2, with 7 bases identical to TRBD1. Germline CDR1 is SGDLS and CDR2 is YYNGEE. Trimming cost V 0 bases and J 3 bases; bases outside gene matches: 5. This CDR3 is 16 amino acids long. Full variable domain (missing parts from reference TRBV9 and TRBJ2-2): DSGVTQTPKHLITATGQRVTLRCSPRSGDLSVYWYQQSLDQGLQFLIQYYNGEERAKGNILERFSAQQFPDLHSELNLSSLELGDSALYFCASSVASGQDTGELFFGEGSRLTVL.

This sequence joins TRBV6-2 or TRBV6-3 and TRBJ1-2; a weak D match, TRBD1 (5 bases). The CDR3 is made up of 14 amino acids. With 2 bases removed from V and 4 bases from J, the gap between germline ends came to 11 bases. Germline loops: CDR1 MNHEY, CDR2 SVGEGT. The CDR3 DNA follows: TGTGCCAGCAGTTACCGCACAGGCCTCTATGGCTACACCTTC. It translates to CASSYRTGLYGYTF.

This chain links TRBV5-1 with TRBJ1-1, with D unresolved. The CDR3 totals 16 residues. V lost 4 bases and J lost 1, with 17 bases in between. The germline CDR1 and CDR2 sequences are SGHRS and YFSETQ. The CDR3 here is CASSEGFLRENTEAFF. The CDR3 nucleotides are TGCGCCAGCAGCGAGGGATTTCTTAGGGAGAACACTGAAGCTTTCTTT.

The rearrangement links TRBV10-3 to TRBJ1-1; 11 bases line up with TRBD1. This CDR3 has 14 residues. Germline CDR1 is ENHRY and CDR2 is SYGVKD. Trimming took 4 bases from V and 4 from J; bases not matched to a gene: 2. CDR3 in amino acids: CAISGTGGFTEAFF. As DNA, the CDR3 is TGTGCCATCAGTGGGACAGGGGGCTTCACTGAAGCTTTCTTT.

Only one count was recorded for this clone. The chain recombines TRBV11-2 with TRBJ2-7, with 10 positions matching TRBD1. Losses at the gene ends were 0 bases for V and 3 bases for J; bases not matched to a gene: 2. CDR1 is SGHAT, CDR2 FQNNGV, per germline. The length of the CDR3 is 15 residues. The CDR3 DNA sequence: TGTGCCAGCAGCTTAGAGACAGGGGGCTACTACGAGCAGTACTTC. Protein: CASSLETGGYYEQYF.

The chain recombines TRBV10-3 with TRBJ1-4, with 10 bases lining up with TRBD1. V shed 6 bases and J 5 bases; nucleotides not matched to a gene: 6. There are 15 residues in the CDR3. Germline loops: CDR1 ENHRY, CDR2 SYGVKD. DNA for the CDR3: TGTGCCATCAGGTCACCGGGACAGGGGAATGAAAAACTGTTTTTT. It codes for CAIRSPGQGNEKLFF.

V and J are TRBV7-9 and TRBJ2-7, with 9 positions matching TRBD2. Germline V gene sequence: CDR1 SEHNR, CDR2 FQNEAQ (reference sequence). This CDR3 region has 17 residues. J was trimmed by 7 bases and V by 1 base; bases with no gene match: 14. The CDR3 DNA follows: TGTGCCAGCAGCTTAGTGTACATAGCGGGAGTGTCGGGTGAGCAGTACTTC. Protein sequence: CASSLVYIAGVSGEQYF.

V is TRBV2 and J is TRBJ1-5; 9 positions agree with TRBD1. In germline, CDR1 is SNHLY, CDR2 FYNNEI. Losses at the gene ends were 4 bases for V and 3 bases for J; bases not matched to a gene: 4. The CDR3 has 15 residues. This CDR3 is CASSGNRGHNQPQHF. The CDR3 DNA reads as TGTGCCAGCAGTGGGAACAGGGGGCACAATCAGCCCCAGCATTTT.